These 20 T cell receptor beta chains were all obtained from the same sample, sequenced in a study of neurological immune-mediated disorders. MiXCR was run by TCRdb on the 5' RACE reads, yielding one entry per CDR3 protein. The table includes 100,000 or so distinct CDR3 sequences, less than 15% detected once. Time point defined: longitudinal time-point 2. Sample: PBMCs. The receptors stem from a female donor with HTLV-1-associated myelopathy (HAM/TSP).

As to this clonotype: It may be a read error: a sequence one base away is much more abundant. The chain recombines TRBV5-1 with TRBJ2-1; no firm D call. The V and J ends lost 2 bases and 2 bases respectively, with 11 bases between them. The CDR3 loop spans 15 amino acids. The germline CDR1 and CDR2 sequences are SGHRS and YFSETQ. The CDR3 is CASSFIGWAYNEQFF. The DNA for the CDR3 is TGCGCCAGCAGCTTCATCGGGTGGGCCTACAATGAGCAGTTCTTC. Complete variable domain (other parts from reference TRBV5-1 and TRBJ2-1): KAGVTQTPRYLIKTRGQQVTLSCSPISGHRSVSWYQQTPGQGLQFLFEYFSETQRNKGNFPGRFSGRQFSNSRSEMNVSTLELGDSALYLCASSFIGWAYNEQFFGPGTRLTVL.

Ten or more counts support this clonotype. The gene calls are TRBV25-1 and TRBJ1-4, with D unresolved. CDR3 length: 12 residues. Trimming took 6 bases from V and 8 from J, leaving 10 bases between them. Germline CDR1 MGHDK, CDR2 SYGVNS. This CDR3 is CASRGLFEKLFF. The CDR3 DNA is TGTGCCAGCAGAGGTCTGTTCGAAAAACTGTTTTTT.

V gene TRBV5-1 combines with J gene TRBJ1-1; maybe TRBD1 (5 bases). Germline CDR1 is SGHRS and CDR2 is YFSETQ. The V end was cut by 0 bases, the J end by 0 bases, with 18 bases between. The CDR3 totals 18 residues. CDR3 nucleotides: TGCGCCAGCAGCTTGGTAGGGACGGTGAGACTTATGAACACTGAAGCTTTCTTT. This sequence encodes CASSLVGTVRLMNTEAFF. Full variable domain (missing parts from reference TRBV5-1 and TRBJ1-1): KAGVTQTPRYLIKTRGQQVTLSCSPISGHRSVSWYQQTPGQGLQFLFEYFSETQRNKGNFPGRFSGRQFSNSRSEMNVSTLELGDSALYLCASSLVGTVRLMNTEAFFGQGTRLTVV.

This clonotype has a count of ten or more. The rearrangement links TRBV28 to TRBJ2-3; no reliable D call. Germline values: CDR1 MDHEN, CDR2 SYDVKM. The CDR3 consists of 15 residues. V lost 4 bases and J 4 bases, leaving 15 bases between the germline ends. The CDR3 DNA reads as TGTGCCAGCAGTTCACCAGGTGTTACGGCAGATACGCAGTATTTT. Residues: CASSSPGVTADTQYF.

In its sample, this clonotype was seen many times. The chain is built from TRBV12-3 or TRBV12-4 and TRBJ2-7; perhaps TRBD2 as D (5 bases). There are 13 residues in the CDR3. With 3 bases removed from V and 3 bases from J, the gap between germline ends came to 9 bases. The CDR3 nucleotides are TGTGCCAGCAGTTTGGAGGCTCTCTACGAGCAGTACTTC. It specifies CASSLEALYEQYF.

This chain uses TRBV9 with TRBJ2-3, with TRBD2 matching 9 bases. The germline CDR1 and CDR2 sequences are SGDLS and YYNGEE. V lost 0 bases, J lost 5 bases, and 7 bases stayed unmatched. The CDR3 runs 16 residues. The CDR3 coding sequence is TGTGCCAGCAGCGTAGGCCTAGCGGGGACTCGAGATACGCAGTATTTT. Amino acid sequence: CASSVGLAGTRDTQYF.

Worth noting for this clonotype: A much larger clone lies a single base off, so this may be a read error. The rearrangement uses TRBV29-1 and TRBJ2-1; D unresolved. This CDR3 region has 12 residues. The germline V gene has CDR1 SQVTM and CDR2 ANQGSEA. Trimming pared 4 bases from V and 7 bases from J, leaving 11 bases between. As DNA, the CDR3 is TGCAGCGTTGTTCCATTTGGGAATGAGCAGTTCTTC. Its translation is CSVVPFGNEQFF.

This clonotype was recorded many times. The rearrangement links TRBV15 to TRBJ2-6; D possibly corresponds to TRBD2 (5 bases). Germline V lookup: CDR1 LNHNV, CDR2 YYDKDF (reference sequence). The CDR3 consists of 17 residues. Deletions cut 3 bases from V and 2 bases from J, with 14 bases between. CDR3: CATSRGGQVTGANVLTF. The CDR3 nucleotides are TGTGCCACCAGCAGGGGCGGGCAGGTAACTGGGGCCAACGTCCTGACTTTC.

This clonotype was picked up many times. The chain carries TRBV28 and TRBJ2-4, with D maybe TRBD2 (5 bases). The CDR3 runs to 15 residues. Germline values: CDR1 MDHEN, CDR2 SYDVKM. V lost 7 bases, J lost 6 bases, and 19 bases lay in between. The CDR3 sequence: CASIPTRGNVNIQYF. The CDR3 DNA reads TGTGCCAGCATCCCCACCCGGGGAAATGTAAACATTCAGTACTTC.

In this sample, this clonotype turned up many times. Compared with germline, one end of the junction differs, possibly owing to a read error. This sequence joins TRBV7-9 and TRBJ1-2; TRBD1 matches 10 bases. Germline V gives CDR1 SEHNR, CDR2 FQNEAQ (reference sequence). There are 14 residues in the CDR3. The CDR3 sequence is CASSPSGGTGDSYF. The CDR3 DNA reads as TGTGCCAGCAGCCCCTCGGGGGGGACAGGGGATTCCTACTTC.

This clonotype was seen many times. This chain connects TRBV2 to TRBJ1-1, with D tentatively TRBD1 (6 bases). Germline-derived CDR1 and CDR2 are SNHLY and FYNNEI. This CDR3 has 13 residues. V shed 5 bases and J shed 6 bases, with 13 bases lying between them. The CDR3 DNA reads TGTGCCAGCAGTCCGCGGGGGGCGCCTGAAGCTTTCTTT. It translates to CASSPRGAPEAFF.

This clonotype occurred many times. V usage is TRBV5-1 and J usage is TRBJ2-7; 8 nucleotides align to TRBD1. Germline CDR1 is SGHRS and CDR2 is YFSETQ. CDR3 length: 16 amino acids. J lost 3 bases, V lost 4 bases, and 12 bases had no gene match. CDR3 in DNA: TGCGCCAGCAGCCCGACCAAGACAGGGGCCGTCTACGAGCAGTACTTC. It codes for CASSPTKTGAVYEQYF.

The genes are TRBV4-2 and TRBJ2-3, with 12 bases matching TRBD2. The CDR3 runs to 16 residues. The trim removed 4 bases at V and 4 bases at J, leaving 6 bases unmatched. Germline V gives CDR1 LGHNA, CDR2 YNFKEQ. DNA of the CDR3: TGTGCCAGCAGCCCACAGACTAGCGGGAGCTCAGATACGCAGTATTTT. Encoded protein: CASSPQTSGSSDTQYF.

This clonotype was seen once. A much larger clone lies a single base off, so this may be a read error. V and J are TRBV6-6 and TRBJ2-7; tentative D call: TRBD1 (5 bases). This CDR3 is built from 13 residues. Looked up from germline, CDR1 is MNHNY and CDR2 is SVGAGI (reference sequence). The CDR3 sequence is CASSRDSQREQCF. The CDR3 coding sequence is TGTGCCAGCAGTCGCGACAGCCAACGCGAGCAGTGCTTC.

This clonotype was observed at least ten times. The chain joins TRBV5-6 to TRBJ2-7, with TRBD1 as a possible D gene (6 bases). CDR1 and CDR2 (germline): SGHDT, YYEEEE. Trimming removed 4 bases from V and 2 bases from J, with 16 bases in between. The CDR3 length is 15 residues. The CDR3 sequence is CASSPGQGLTYEQYF. In DNA form, the CDR3 reads TGTGCCAGCAGCCCGGGGCAGGGGCTTACCTACGAGCAGTACTTC.

In its sample, this clonotype was seen many times. The V call is TRBV3-1, the J call TRBJ2-3; D is uncertain. The CDR3 extends over 16 amino acids. CDR1 LGHDT and CDR2 YNNKEL come from the germline V gene (reference sequence). V was clipped by 1 base and J by 7 bases, with 18 bases between them. The chain's CDR3 is CASSQVWGNLSHTQYF. The CDR3 nucleotides are TGTGCCAGCAGCCAAGTTTGGGGTAACCTTTCCCATACGCAGTATTTT.

This clonotype has ten or more counts. The chain has TRBV5-5 and TRBJ2-2; D may be TRBD1 or TRBD2 (5 bases each). CDR1 SGHKS and CDR2 YYEKEE come from the germline V gene (reference sequence). The CDR3 is 16 residues long. Trimming shortened V by 5 bases and J by 4 bases, and 18 bases separated the two germline ends. CDR3 sequence reads: CASRRDGRWGTGELFF. CDR3 sequence (DNA): TGTGCCAGCAGACGGGACGGCCGGTGGGGCACCGGGGAGCTGTTTTTT.

This clonotype was detected ten times or more. The chain combines TRBV29-1 with TRBJ2-7; D possibly corresponds to TRBD2 (6 bases). Germline V gene sequence: CDR1 SQVTM, CDR2 ANQGSEA. Trimming pared 4 bases from V and 0 bases from J, leaving 19 bases between. The CDR3 contains 16 residues. The CDR3, as DNA: TGCAGCGTTGCCGCACCGCGGGGATTGAACTCCTACGAGCAGTACTTC. Amino acids: CSVAAPRGLNSYEQYF.

This clonotype was counted many times. The V and J genes are TRBV28 and TRBJ2-7, with no clear D. This CDR3 comprises 13 residues. Germline CDR1 and CDR2: MDHEN and SYDVKM. Trimming took 3 bases from V and 5 from J, leaving 11 bases between them. CDR3 protein: CASSFNNGNEQYF. The CDR3 DNA reads as TGTGCCAGCAGTTTTAATAATGGGAACGAGCAGTACTTC.

The chain joins TRBV2 to TRBJ1-1; 7 positions match TRBD1. V lost 4 bases, J lost 5 bases, and 4 bases stayed unmatched. The CDR3 sequence is 13 residues long. Germline CDR1 and CDR2: SNHLY and FYNNEI. The CDR3 protein is CASSGQGATEAFF. The CDR3 DNA sequence: TGTGCCAGCAGTGGACAGGGCGCGACTGAAGCTTTCTTT.